This is a list of T cell receptor beta chains from one sample in a study of CD8+ T cells in alopecia areata. The repertoire was sequenced with immunoSEQ multiplex PCR; TCRdb's copy has only in-frame clones and lacks some. The sample shows some 170,000 clones, approximately 59% of them seen only once. The specimen comprised CD4+ T cells sorted from blood, sampled at approximately week 60, from a patient treated with tofacitinib. The receptors derive from a human donor with alopecia areata. Each CDR3 is given with its conserved first and last residue. A D gene is named only where the DNA matches it firmly. Clone size, where shown, is once, few, many, or a class for clones that have expanded.

TRBJ2-7	.	TRBV5-6	.	CASSTWGLDYEQYF	TGTGCCAGCAGCACTTGGGGGCTTGACTACGAGCAGTACTTC
TRBJ1-2	.	TRBV5-6	.	CASSLVWSDSGYTF	TGTGCCAGCAGCTTGGTTTGGTCGGACTCTGGCTACACCTTC
TRBJ2-3	.	TRBV4-1	TRBD2	CASSNTRTSGSTDTQYF	TGCGCCAGCAGCAACACCAGGACTAGCGGGAGCACAGATACGCAGTATTTT
TRBJ2-2	few	TRBV15	.	CATSRDFVELFF	TGTGCCACCAGCAGAGATTTCGTGGAGCTGTTTTTT
TRBJ2-4	.	TRBV5-1	TRBD1	CASSLGDRVAKNIQYF	TGCGCCAGCAGCTTGGGGGACAGAGTAGCCAAAAACATTCAGTACTTC
TRBJ1-2	.	TRBV6-6	.	CASSSQGGDHYGYTF	TGTGCCAGCAGTTCACAGGGCGGGGATCACTATGGCTACACCTTC
TRBJ2-5	.	TRBV4-1	.	CASSQTVDQETQYF	TGCGCCAGCAGCCAAACAGTAGACCAAGAGACCCAGTACTTC
TRBJ2-3	few	TRBV13	TRBD1	CASSSPRDRELRDTQYF	TGTGCCAGCAGCTCCCCTCGAGACAGGGAGCTAAGAGATACGCAGTATTTT
TRBJ2-1	.	TRBV5-6	.	CACSPIGGWIDNEQFF	TGTGCCTGCAGCCCAATAGGCGGGTGGATTGACAATGAGCAGTTCTTC
TRBJ2-7	.	TRBV11-2	.	CASTSSYEQYF	TGTGCCAGCACTAGCTCCTACGAGCAGTACTTC
TRBJ1-2	.	TRBV29-1	TRBD1	CSAAAGGFYGYTF	TGCAGCGCTGCGGCAGGGGGCTTCTATGGCTACACCTTC
TRBJ1-1	.	TRBV11-1	.	CASSLWGGSTEAFF	TGTGCCAGCAGCTTATGGGGTGGGAGCACTGAAGCTTTCTTT
TRBJ2-2	.	TRBV11-1	.	CASSLGYTGELFF	TGTGCCAGCAGCTTGGGCTACACCGGGGAGCTGTTTTTT
TRBJ1-1	.	TRBV29-1	.	CSADRYTEAFF	TGCAGCGCCGACAGGTACACTGAAGCTTTCTTT
TRBJ2-1	.	TRBV9	.	CASSGPTSSLYNEQFF	TGTGCCAGCAGCGGCCCAACTAGTTCCCTATACAATGAGCAGTTCTTC
TRBJ2-1	.	TRBV6-5	.	CASSLTGSYNEQFF	TGTGCCAGCAGTTTGACAGGTTCCTACAATGAGCAGTTCTTC
TRBJ2-3	.	TRBV9	TRBD1	CASSPGQGARSTDTQYF	TGTGCCAGCAGCCCTGGACAGGGGGCTCGAAGCACAGATACGCAGTATTTT
TRBJ1-6	.	TRBV30	TRBD1	CAWSSNRDSHSPLHF	TGTGCCTGGAGTTCAAACCGGGACAGCCATTCACCCCTCCACTTT
TRBJ2-5	.	TRBV30	.	CAWSASSKETQYF	TGTGCCTGGAGTGCTAGTAGCAAAGAGACCCAGTACTTC
TRBJ1-5	.	TRBV4-1	TRBD1	CASSQRDSLQSTNQPQHF	TGCGCCAGCAGCCAGCGGGACAGCCTCCAAAGTACGAATCAGCCCCAGCATTTT
TRBJ1-1	once	TRBV25-1	.	CASMRNGRNTEAFF	TGTGCCAGCATGCGGAACGGTAGGAACACTGAAGCTTTCTTT
TRBJ2-5	once	TRBV5-4	.	CASSLGVGAETQYF	TGTGCCAGCAGCTTGGGTGTGGGAGCAGAGACCCAGTACTTC
TRBJ2-2	.	TRBV2	.	CASVRSDNTGELFF	TGTGCCAGCGTCCGGTCGGACAACACCGGGGAGCTGTTTTTT
TRBJ1-1	few	TRBV29-1	TRBD1	CSVDPRQGYTEAFF	TGCAGCGTTGACCCCCGACAGGGCTACACTGAAGCTTTCTTT
TRBJ1-1	.	TRBV20-1	.	CSAPDTEAFF	TGCAGTGCTCCGGACACTGAAGCTTTCTTT
TRBJ1-2	.	TRBV13	.	CASSSGRMTLYGYTF	TGTGCCAGCAGCTCGGGAAGGATGACTTTATATGGCTACACCTTC
TRBJ1-2	.	TRBV7-2	.	CASSRAVASTF	TGTGCCAGCAGCCGGGCGGTGGCCTCCACCTTC
TRBJ1-5	.	TRBV30	.	CAWSTGYNQPQHF	TGTGCCTGGAGCACAGGGTACAATCAGCCCCAGCATTTT
TRBJ2-5	once	TRBV4-1	TRBD2	CASSQLAGQETQYF	TGCGCCAGCAGCCAACTAGCGGGACAAGAGACCCAGTACTTC
TRBJ1-2	.	TRBV10-3	.	CAISESNSGGYTF	TGTGCCATCAGTGAGTCGAATTCAGGGGGCTACACCTTC
TRBJ1-3	.	TRBV30	TRBD1	CAWSRTRDSLISGNTIYF	TGTGCCTGGAGCCGGACGCGGGACAGCCTTATCTCTGGAAACACCATATATTTT
TRBJ2-3	once	TRBV29-1	TRBD1	CSAAVFGPSQGVWTDTQYF	TGCAGCGCCGCCGTGTTCGGGCCATCCCAGGGGGTTTGGACAGATACGCAGTATTTT
TRBJ1-2	few	TRBV29-1	TRBD1	CSAGDRGTYGYTF	TGCAGCGCGGGGGACAGGGGCACCTATGGCTACACCTTC
TRBJ2-7	.	TRBV6-5	TRBD2	CASSTGGGYEQYF	TGTGCCAGCAGTACCGGGGGGGGATACGAGCAGTACTTC
TRBJ1-3	.	TRBV30	TRBD1	CAWSTRSGGSGNTIYF	TGTGCCTGGAGTACGAGGTCAGGGGGCTCTGGAAACACCATATATTTT
TRBJ2-7	few	TRBV27	.	CASSFGVYEQYF	TGTGCCAGCAGTTTCGGAGTCTACGAGCAGTACTTC
TRBJ1-6	.	TRBV5-1	.	CASSPGPGVESPLHF	TGCGCCAGCAGCCCAGGCCCAGGGGTGGAGTCACCCCTCCACTTT
TRBJ1-1	once	TRBV7-6	TRBD1	CASSRTGGYVNTEAFF	TGTGCCAGCAGCCGGACAGGGGGCTACGTGAACACTGAAGCTTTCTTT
TRBJ1-6	once	TRBV6-5	TRBD1	CASSYVDRGSPLHF	TGTGCCAGCAGTTACGTTGACAGGGGTTCACCCCTCCACTTT
TRBJ1-4	.	TRBV6-1	.	CASSEEDIWGANEKLFF	TGTGCCAGCAGTGAAGAGGACATCTGGGGGGCTAATGAAAAACTGTTTTTT
TRBJ1-2	.	TRBV29-1	TRBD1	CSVGQGVYGYTF	TGCAGCGTCGGACAGGGGGTCTATGGCTACACCTTC
TRBJ1-6	.	TRBV2	.	CASSESQRFGDHSPLHF	TGTGCCAGCAGTGAATCCCAGCGCTTTGGGGATCATTCACCCCTCCACTTT